This T cell receptor (beta chain) is from a study of OX40 agonist ivuxolimab in advanced cancers. Findings of the study overall: CD8+ T cells (on average) carried more expanded clones than CD4+ T cells. Partly responding patients at 0.1-3.0 mg/kg showed some of the smallest clonal expansion.

Assay used: immunoSEQ multiplex PCR; TCRdb lists only in-frame clones, some missing. Found here are tens of thousands of clones, about four fifths of them singletons; the top ten hold nearly 0.8%. In germline, CDR1 is ENHRY, CDR2 SYGVKD. Trimming shortened V by 4 bases and J by 10 bases, and 28 bases separated the two germline ends. This CDR3 is built from 18 residues. Points on this clone: Its antigen is currently unknown.

V and J are TRBV10-3 and TRBJ2-2; D is possibly TRBD2 (7 bases). The sequence came from an adult with an advanced solid tumor such as melanoma, head and neck, liver or kidney cancer. Sequencing used CD4+ or CD8+ T cells sorted from blood, obtained in a trial of the OX40 agonist ivuxolimab. For the CDR3, the DNA is TGTGCCATCAGTGTGTTGGCCGGGGGGCAAGGTCAGGTGGAGGAGCTGTTTTTT. Translated, it gives CAISVLAGGQGQVEELFF.